One and the same sample provided the 23 T cell receptor beta chains below, sequenced in a study of T-cell memory formation after mild COVID-19. TCRdb reprocessed the 5' RACE reads with MiXCR, giving one entry per CDR3 protein. The table has around 300,000 distinct CDR3 sequences, 13% to 15% seen once. The sequenced sample consisted of PBMCs or a T cell subset sorted from them (not recorded which). The receptors stem from a young man who had mild COVID-19 (a few samples of this study predate the infection). Cell type and time point are not known.

This clonotype has more than one count but fewer than ten. The chain is built from TRBV7-9 and TRBJ2-7; TRBD1 agrees at 7 bases. V lost 5 bases and J lost 6; bases outside the gene matches: 7. This CDR3 has 13 residues. Germline loops: CDR1 SEHNR, CDR2 FQNEAQ (reference sequence). DNA for the CDR3: TGTGCCAGCAGCCTGAGGGGGCTAGGCGAGCAGTACGTC. Translating gives CASSLRGLGEQYV.

This clonotype was detected a few times. V gene TRBV5-5 combines with J gene TRBJ2-5; 12 bases are a match to TRBD2. V was pared by 0 bases and J by 7 bases, with 7 bases of the junction left unmatched. The length of the CDR3 is 16 residues. The V gene's germline CDR1 is SGHKS and CDR2 YYEKEE (reference sequence). CDR3 residues: CASSLDTSGGSRTQYF. Here the CDR3 DNA reads TGTGCCAGCAGCTTGGATACTAGCGGGGGGAGTCGGACCCAGTACTTC.

The V call is TRBV7-3, the J call TRBJ2-5, with a tentative D call TRBD1 (5 bases). Germline-derived CDR1 and CDR2 are SGHTA and FQGTGA. V lost 3 bases to trimming and J lost 4 bases, with 12 bases between them. The CDR3 is made up of 14 amino acids. Here the CDR3 DNA reads TGTGCCAGCAGCTTTTCTCCAAGGGGAGAGACCCAGTACTTC. Amino acid sequence: CASSFSPRGETQYF.

The genes are TRBV7-9 and TRBJ2-2; TRBD2 agrees at 10 bases. The CDR3 is made up of 17 amino acids. V lost 4 bases and J lost 4; bases outside the gene matches: 9. Germline V gene sequence: CDR1 SEHNR, CDR2 FQNEAQ (reference sequence). The CDR3 nucleotides read TGTGCCAGCAGCTCCCCACAACTAGCGGGGACCACCGGGGAGCTGTTTTTT. Amino acid sequence: CASSSPQLAGTTGELFF.

The chain joins TRBV6-2 or TRBV6-3 to TRBJ2-1, with 8 nucleotides matching TRBD2. V dropped 6 bases and J dropped 5; count of bases not matched to a gene: 6. Germline V gene data show CDR1 as MNHEY and CDR2 as SVGEGT. This CDR3 has 14 amino acids. CDR3 coding DNA: TGTGCCAGCAGCCCGCCCGGGGGGGACAATGAGCAGTTCTTC. Translated, it gives CASSPPGGDNEQFF.

This chain links TRBV29-1 with TRBJ1-2, with 8 nucleotides matching TRBD1. Per germline, CDR1 SQVTM and CDR2 ANQGSEA. The V segment lost 7 bases and the J segment 1 base; nucleotides outside the gene matches: 8. The length of the CDR3 is 14 residues. In DNA form, the CDR3 reads TGCAGCGCAACGACAGGGGCGGATAACTATGGCTACACCTTC. Translated, it gives CSATTGADNYGYTF.

This clonotype has only a few counts. The V and J genes are TRBV7-2 and TRBJ1-1; D uncertain. Germline-derived CDR1 and CDR2 are SGHTA and FQGNSA. This CDR3 is 14 amino acids long. Trimming stripped 1 base from V and 2 bases from J, with 8 bases between. The CDR3: CASSLGLSNTEAFF. For the CDR3, the DNA is TGTGCCAGCAGCTTAGGTCTTTCAAACACTGAAGCTTTCTTT.

This clonotype was seen only a few times. This chain joins TRBV6-1 and TRBJ1-2; D may be TRBD1 (5 bases). CDR3 length: 12 amino acids. V gave up 10 bases and J gave up 5 bases, with 14 bases separating them. CDR1 and CDR2 (germline): MNHNS, SASEGT. This chain's CDR3 is CATSGTAYGYTF. The DNA of the CDR3 is TGTGCCACCTCTGGGACGGCTTATGGCTACACCTTC.

This clonotype was picked up many times. J is TRBJ1-5 and V is TRBV4-1; a weak D match, TRBD1 (5 bases). With 5 bases removed from V and 2 bases from J, the gap between germline ends came to 13 bases. Germline-derived CDR1 and CDR2 are MGHRA and YSYEKL. The CDR3 has 15 amino acids. CDR3 region: CASSKHGGGNQPQHF. The CDR3 coding sequence is TGCGCCAGCAGCAAACACGGGGGGGGCAATCAGCCCCAGCATTTT.

The V and J genes are TRBV27 and TRBJ1-5, with 9 bases matching TRBD1. CDR1 and CDR2 (germline): MNHEY, SMNVEV (reference sequence). The CDR3 extends over 13 amino acids. Trimming took 5 bases from V and 7 from J; bases not matched to a gene: 3. The CDR3 region has the DNA TGTGCCAGCAGTGACAGGGGGAGCCAGCCCCAGCATTTT. Its translation is CASSDRGSQPQHF.

This rearrangement joins TRBV10-2 to TRBJ2-1, with 9 positions matching TRBD2. The CDR3 totals 16 residues. J was trimmed by 0 bases and V by 3 bases; bases with no gene match: 3. CDR1 and CDR2 from the germline V gene are WSHSY and SAAADI. This CDR3 reads CASSDLRGGSYNEQFF. DNA of the CDR3: TGCGCCAGCAGTGATTTGCGGGGGGGCTCCTACAATGAGCAGTTCTTC.

The J gene is TRBJ2-2, the V gene TRBV7-8; 8 nucleotides agree with TRBD1. In germline, CDR1 is SGHVS, CDR2 FQNEAQ. V was pared by 6 bases and J by 4 bases, with 10 bases of the junction left unmatched. This CDR3 comprises 16 residues. The CDR3 nucleotides read TGTGCCAGCAGGATAAAGACAGGGGTCTTCACCGGGGAGCTGTTTTTT. Translated: CASRIKTGVFTGELFF.

The gene calls are TRBV4-1 and TRBJ2-3; D might be TRBD1 (5 bases). The V gene lost 1 base and the J gene lost 6 bases, with 17 bases spanning the gap. Germline V gives CDR1 MGHRA, CDR2 YSYEKL. The CDR3 loop spans 16 amino acids. The DNA of the CDR3 is TGCGCCAGCAGCCAAGTTGAAAGGGGCGACGGGGATACGCAGTATTTT. Its translation is CASSQVERGDGDTQYF.

The chain carries TRBV18 and TRBJ2-7; D is ambiguous. The V gene's germline CDR1 is KGHSH and CDR2 LQKENI. The CDR3 covers 15 residues. V was trimmed by 3 bases and J by 5 bases, leaving 17 bases between them. CDR3 sequence reads: CASSPSQAPVHEQYV. The CDR3 nucleotides are TGTGCCAGCTCACCTAGTCAGGCGCCGGTCCACGAGCAGTACGTC.

This clonotype was detected only a few times. V and J are TRBV6-6 and TRBJ1-4, with D maybe TRBD1 (5 bases). Trimming removed 7 bases from V and 6 bases from J, with 18 bases in between. Germline lookup yields CDR1 MNHNY and CDR2 SVGAGI (reference sequence). CDR3 size: 15 residues. CDR3 protein: CASTGTLQSYEKLFF. The DNA for the CDR3 is TGTGCCAGCACCGGGACCCTCCAGAGCTATGAAAAACTGTTTTTT.

This clonotype was counted between two and nine times. J is TRBJ2-2 and V is TRBV6-1; D uncertain. Germline V lookup: CDR1 MNHNS, CDR2 SASEGT. The CDR3 consists of 13 residues. The germline V and J ends were trimmed by 4 bases and 1 base, with 4 bases remaining between them. The CDR3 region is CASSAQNTGELFF. DNA for the CDR3: TGTGCCAGCAGTGCACAGAACACCGGGGAGCTGTTTTTT.

CDR3 in DNA: TGTGCCAGCACTGGGACAGGGATTGGGTTTGAGACCCAGTACTTC. Its protein product is CASTGTGIGFETQYF. This chain connects TRBV12-3 or TRBV12-4 to TRBJ2-5; 9 bases line up with TRBD1. V dropped 7 bases and J dropped 5; count of bases not matched to a gene: 11. This CDR3 is built from 15 residues.

This sequence joins TRBV27 and TRBJ2-7, with D possibly being TRBD1 (5 bases). The length of the CDR3 is 13 residues. The V gene lost 6 bases and the J gene lost 0 bases, with 9 bases spanning the gap. Germline V CDR1 and CDR2: MNHEY, SMNVEV (reference sequence). CDR3 in DNA: TGTGCCAGCAGCCTGACAGTCTCCTACGAGCAGTACTTC. This translates into CASSLTVSYEQYF.

This clonotype was seen a handful of times. The chain couples TRBV30 to TRBJ1-5; D unresolved. Germline assignment: CDR1 GTSNPN and CDR2 SVGIG (reference sequence). This CDR3 has 11 residues. The V end was cut by 3 bases, the J end by 5 bases, with 5 bases between. CDR3 loop: CAWRRYQPQHF. The CDR3 DNA sequence: TGTGCCTGGAGAAGGTATCAGCCCCAGCATTTT.

The gene calls are TRBV28 and TRBJ2-1; 7 bases are shared with TRBD2. The germline V gene encodes CDR1 MDHEN and CDR2 SYDVKM. V dropped 7 bases and J dropped 5; count of bases not matched to a gene: 11. CDR3 length: 15 residues. As DNA, the CDR3 is TGTGCCAGCACCTCGGGGGGAACCGGTAACAATGAGCAGTTCTTC. It translates to CASTSGGTGNNEQFF.

The CDR3 loop is CASRPTGGVYEQYF. The CDR3 nucleotides read TGTGCCAGCAGGCCGACAGGGGGCGTCTACGAGCAGTACTTC. The J gene is TRBJ2-7, the V gene TRBV6-5; TRBD1 agrees at 10 bases. The CDR3 spans 14 residues. V was clipped by 6 bases and J by 3 bases; unmatched bases: 5. CDR1 is MNHEY, CDR2 SVGAGI, per germline.

The gene calls are TRBV15 and TRBJ2-5; D might be TRBD1 or TRBD2, each matching 5 bases. The CDR3 loop spans 15 amino acids. V lost 2 bases and J 0 bases, leaving 10 bases between the germline ends. Germline-derived CDR1 and CDR2 are LNHNV and YYDKDF (reference sequence). CDR3 in amino acids: CATSRRDRYQETQYF. The CDR3 coding sequence is TGTGCCACCAGCAGAAGGGACCGCTACCAAGAGACCCAGTACTTC. The full variable domain, completed using reference TRBV15 and TRBJ2-5, is DAMVIQNPRYQVTQFGKPVTLSCSQTLNHNVMYWYQQKSSQAPKLLFHYYDKDFNNEADTPDNFQSRRPNTSFCFLDIRSPGLGDTAMYLCATSRRDRYQETQYFGPGTRLLVL.

This clonotype was seen repeatedly, ten times or more. The chain carries TRBV6-2 or TRBV6-3 and TRBJ2-5; D is perhaps TRBD2 (5 bases). CDR1 and CDR2 from the germline V gene are MNHEY and SVGEGT. The CDR3 covers 15 residues. The V end was cut by 2 bases, the J end by 5 bases, with 15 bases between. CDR3 bases: TGTGCCAGCAGTTACGGACGGGGTTTGAGGGAGACCCAGTACTTC. Translating gives CASSYGRGLRETQYF.